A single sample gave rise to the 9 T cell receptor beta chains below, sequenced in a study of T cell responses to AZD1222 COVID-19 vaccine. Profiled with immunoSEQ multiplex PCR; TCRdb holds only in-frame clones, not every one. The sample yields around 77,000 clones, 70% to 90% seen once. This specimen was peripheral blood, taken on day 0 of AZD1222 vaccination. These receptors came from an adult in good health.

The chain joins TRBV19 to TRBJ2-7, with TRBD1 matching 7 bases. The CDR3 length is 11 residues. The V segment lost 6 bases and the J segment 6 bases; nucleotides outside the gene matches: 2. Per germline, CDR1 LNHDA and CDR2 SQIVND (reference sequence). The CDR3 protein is CASRGQSEQYF. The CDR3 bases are TGTGCCAGTAGGGGACAGAGCGAGCAGTACTTC.

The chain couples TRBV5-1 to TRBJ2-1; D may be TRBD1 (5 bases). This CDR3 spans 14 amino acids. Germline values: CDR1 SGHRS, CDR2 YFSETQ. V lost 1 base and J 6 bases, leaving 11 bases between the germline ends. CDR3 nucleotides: TGCGCCAGCAGCTTGTACCAAGGGGCCAATGAGCAGTTCTTC. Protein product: CASSLYQGANEQFF. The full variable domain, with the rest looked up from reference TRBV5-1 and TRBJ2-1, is KAGVTQTPRYLIKTRGQQVTLSCSPISGHRSVSWYQQTPGQGLQFLFEYFSETQRNKGNFPGRFSGRQFSNSRSEMNVSTLELGDSALYLCASSLYQGANEQFFGPGTRLTVL.

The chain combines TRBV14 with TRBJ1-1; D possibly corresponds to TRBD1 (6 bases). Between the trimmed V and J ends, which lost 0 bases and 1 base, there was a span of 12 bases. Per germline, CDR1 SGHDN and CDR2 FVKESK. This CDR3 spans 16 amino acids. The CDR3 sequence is CASSQDLSGANTEAFF. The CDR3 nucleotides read TGTGCCAGCAGCCAAGATCTGTCAGGGGCGAACACTGAAGCTTTCTTT.

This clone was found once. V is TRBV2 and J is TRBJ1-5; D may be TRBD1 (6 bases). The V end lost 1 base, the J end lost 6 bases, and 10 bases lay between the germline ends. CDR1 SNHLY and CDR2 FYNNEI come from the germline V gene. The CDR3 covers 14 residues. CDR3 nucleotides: TGTGCCAGCAGTGAAGGCAGGGGCGGTCAGCCCCAGCATTTT. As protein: CASSEGRGGQPQHF.

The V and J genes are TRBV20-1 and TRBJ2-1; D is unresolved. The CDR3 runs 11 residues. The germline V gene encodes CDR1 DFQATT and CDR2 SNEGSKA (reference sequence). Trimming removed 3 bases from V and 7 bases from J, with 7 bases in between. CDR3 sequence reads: CSASLSNEQFF. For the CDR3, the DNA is TGCAGTGCTAGTTTGAGTAATGAGCAGTTCTTC.

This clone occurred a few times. The CDR3 protein is CASSPDREATDTQYF. DNA of the CDR3: TGTGCCAGTAGTCCCGACAGGGAGGCGACAGATACGCAGTATTTT. This chain links TRBV19 with TRBJ2-3; D possibly corresponds to TRBD1 (7 bases). The CDR3 is made up of 15 amino acids. The V end lost 5 bases, the J end lost 3 bases, and 15 bases lay between the germline ends. Per the germline V gene, CDR1 is LNHDA and CDR2 is SQIVND (reference sequence).

The CDR3 spells CASSPTVNKEKLFF. In DNA form, the CDR3 reads TGTGCCAGCTCACCGACGGTGAATAAGGAAAAACTGTTTTTT. The chain couples TRBV18 to TRBJ1-4; no clear D. V was shortened by 3 bases and J by 8 bases, with 13 bases between the two germline ends. The length of the CDR3 is 14 residues. The germline V gene has CDR1 KGHSH and CDR2 LQKENI. Complete variable domain (other parts from reference TRBV18 and TRBJ1-4): NAGVMQNPRHLVRRRGQEARLRCSPMKGHSHVYWYRQLPEEGLKFMVYLQKENIIDESGMPKERFSAEFPKEGPSILRIQQVVRGDSAAYFCASSPTVNKEKLFFGSGTQLSVL.

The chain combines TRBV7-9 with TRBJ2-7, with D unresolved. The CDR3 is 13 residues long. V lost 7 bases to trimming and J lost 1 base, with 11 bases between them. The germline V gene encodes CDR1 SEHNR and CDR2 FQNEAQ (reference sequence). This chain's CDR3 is CASTVGSSYEQYF. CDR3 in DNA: TGTGCCAGCACGGTAGGCAGTTCCTACGAGCAGTACTTC. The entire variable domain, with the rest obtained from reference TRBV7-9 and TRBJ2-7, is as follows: DTGVSQNPRHKITKRGQNVTFRCDPISEHNRLYWYRQTLGQGPEFLTYFQNEAQLEKSRLLSDRFSAERPKGSFSTLEIQRTEQGDSAMYLCASTVGSSYEQYFGPGTRLTVT.

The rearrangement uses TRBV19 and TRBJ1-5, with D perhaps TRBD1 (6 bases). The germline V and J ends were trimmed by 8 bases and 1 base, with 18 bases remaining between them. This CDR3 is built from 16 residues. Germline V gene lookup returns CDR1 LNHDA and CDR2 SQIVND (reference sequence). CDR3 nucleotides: TGTGCCAGTGCCTTGGGGGGGGCGCGGAGCAATCAGCCCCAGCATTTT. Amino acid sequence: CASALGGARSNQPQHF.